A single sample is the source of the 26 T cell receptor beta chains below, sequenced in a study of identical twins. Using its own MiXCR run on the 5' RACE reads, TCRdb lists one record per CDR3 protein. The profile shows approximately 550,000 distinct CDR3 sequences, around 24% of them singletons. The sample was also linked to a second study, of yellow fever vaccine responses in identical twins.

Sequenced: CD4+ T cells sorted from blood. Source of these receptors: a woman between 18 and 29 years old in good health.

The genes are TRBV2 and TRBJ1-5; unclear D gene. CDR3 size: 12 residues. Germline V lookup: CDR1 SNHLY, CDR2 FYNNEI. The V and J ends lost 8 bases and 3 bases respectively, with 8 bases between them. The CDR3 DNA sequence: TGTGCCAGCTGCCAGCACAATCAGCCCCAGCATTTT. This encodes CASCQHNQPQHF.

The chain employs TRBV5-1 and TRBJ2-7; TRBD2 matches at 9 bases. The CDR3 covers 15 residues. After removal of 2 bases from V and 2 bases from J, the junction contained 5 bases not matched to a gene. Germline values: CDR1 SGHRS, CDR2 YFSETQ. CDR3 DNA sequence: TGCGCCAGCAGCTTAGGGCAGCGGGGGGCCTACGAGCAGTACGTC. Translation gives CASSLGQRGAYEQYV.

The chain joins TRBV3-1 to TRBJ1-1, with D possibly TRBD1 on 6 matching bases. V lost 0 bases to trimming and J lost 8 bases, with 10 bases between them. Looked up from germline, CDR1 is LGHDT and CDR2 is YNNKEL (reference sequence). This CDR3 is built from 13 residues. The CDR3 DNA follows: TGTGCCAGCAGCCAAGAAGGGGGGGCAGAAGCTTTCTTT. Protein: CASSQEGGAEAFF.

The sample holds a few counts of this clonotype. This rearrangement joins TRBV2 to TRBJ2-1; TRBD2 agrees at 10 bases. Germline CDR1 and CDR2: SNHLY and FYNNEI. The CDR3 is made up of 13 amino acids. J gave up 8 bases and V 6 bases, and 4 bases lay outside the gene matches. This CDR3 reads CASRKREGDEQFF. The CDR3 DNA reads as TGTGCCAGCAGAAAGCGGGAGGGGGATGAGCAGTTCTTC.

This clonotype has just a few counts. The J gene is TRBJ1-5, the V gene TRBV5-6, with D possibly matching TRBD1 (6 bases). Trimming left V 1 base short and J 3 bases short, with 11 bases between. The CDR3 is made up of 15 amino acids. Germline loops: CDR1 SGHDT, CDR2 YYEEEE. In DNA, the CDR3 is TGTGCCAGCAGCTTGTTCCCAGGGGTCAATCAGCCCCAGCATTTT. Its protein product is CASSLFPGVNQPQHF.

The V call is TRBV7-8, the J call TRBJ2-3, with 10 nucleotides matching TRBD2. The CDR3 runs 16 residues. With V trimmed by 5 bases and J by 4 bases, 9 bases remained unmatched. Germline V lookup: CDR1 SGHVS, CDR2 FQNEAQ. This chain's CDR3 is CASSPWTSGIADTQYF. CDR3 DNA sequence: TGTGCCAGCAGCCCCTGGACTAGCGGAATTGCAGATACGCAGTATTTT.

This clonotype was counted a single time. The chain employs TRBV6-1 and TRBJ2-1, with TRBD1 matching 10 bases. Trimming removed 6 bases from V and 4 bases from J; junction bases left unmatched: 6. The CDR3 consists of 15 residues. CDR1 and CDR2 (germline): MNHNS, SASEGT. This CDR3 reads CASRDRTGGYNEQFF. Here the CDR3 DNA reads TGTGCCAGCAGGGATAGGACAGGGGGTTACAATGAGCAGTTCTTC.

In nucleotides, the CDR3 is TGTGCCAGCAGCCAAGTCCAGGGAACAGATACGCAGTATTTT. Translating gives CASSQVQGTDTQYF. The genes are TRBV3-1 and TRBJ2-3, with a possible D match to TRBD1 (5 bases). V was pared by 1 base and J by 3 bases, with 8 bases between. Germline CDR1 and CDR2: LGHDT and YNNKEL (reference sequence). The CDR3 loop spans 14 amino acids.

This chain uses TRBV3-1 with TRBJ2-7; D unresolved. V was pared by 4 bases and J by 0 bases, with 13 bases between. From germline, CDR1 is LGHDT and CDR2 YNNKEL (reference sequence). CDR3 length: 15 residues. The CDR3 loop reads CASSLKAANSYEQYF. CDR3 nucleotide sequence: TGTGCCAGCAGCCTGAAGGCGGCCAACTCCTACGAGCAGTACTTC.

This clonotype appeared a few times. The J gene is TRBJ2-2, the V gene TRBV3-1; 11 bases map to TRBD2. The CDR3 consists of 17 residues. Germline CDR1 is LGHDT and CDR2 is YNNKEL (reference sequence). Losses at the gene ends were 4 bases for V and 2 bases for J; bases not matched to a gene: 6. The CDR3 bases are TGTGCCAGCAGCCTAACTAGCGGGGGACCCAACACCGGGGAGCTGTTTTTT. Translated, it gives CASSLTSGGPNTGELFF.

This clonotype was seen at least ten times. The junction and the germline gene differ at one end; a read error may be behind it. CDR3 in DNA: TGCGCCAGCAGCTTTGGCGCAGAGACCCAGTACTTC. Protein: CASSFGAETQYF. V and J are TRBV12-3 or TRBV12-4 and TRBJ2-5, with unresolved D. The CDR3 runs to 12 residues.

The rearrangement links TRBV3-1 to TRBJ1-6; D might be TRBD1 (6 bases). Trimming took off 2 bases at V and 6 bases at J, with 17 bases between the two ends. CDR1 LGHDT and CDR2 YNNKEL come from the germline V gene (reference sequence). The CDR3 sequence is 17 residues long. As DNA, the CDR3 is TGTGCCAGCAGCCAACCAACGCACGGGACACTTAATTCACCCCTCCACTTT. This gives the protein CASSQPTHGTLNSPLHF. The complete variable domain, with remaining parts taken from reference TRBV3-1 and TRBJ1-6, reads DTAVSQTPKYLVTQMGNDKSIKCEQNLGHDTMYWYKQDSKKFLKIMFSYNNKELIINETVPNRFSPKSPDKAHLNLHINSLELGDSAVYFCASSQPTHGTLNSPLHFGNGTRLTVT.

This chain joins TRBV11-1 and TRBJ2-3, with 13 bases that match TRBD2. Germline CDR1 and CDR2: SGHAT and FQDESV (reference sequence). The CDR3 is 18 amino acids. The junction had 10 bases not matched to a gene; V was cut back by 5 bases and J by 2 bases. The CDR3 DNA reads as TGTGCCAGCAGCCTACACCCGGGACTAGCGGGGTTCACAGATACGCAGTATTTT. Translated, it gives CASSLHPGLAGFTDTQYF.

This clonotype was seen more than once but under ten times. The chain employs TRBV12-3 or TRBV12-4 and TRBJ1-5; D possibly corresponds to TRBD1 (5 bases). The CDR3 runs to 16 residues. V lost 1 base to trimming and J lost 4 bases, with 14 bases between them. The CDR3 DNA reads as TGTGCCAGCAGTTTAGGGGGACTTTTAGCAAATCAGCCCCAGCATTTT. Translation gives CASSLGGLLANQPQHF.

The rearrangement uses TRBV10-3 and TRBJ2-3; 8 bases fit TRBD2. Germline loops: CDR1 ENHRY, CDR2 SYGVKD. The CDR3 runs 12 residues. The CDR3 reads CVTSGNTDTQYF. The DNA of the CDR3 is TGTGTCACTAGCGGAAACACAGATACGCAGTATTTT.

This clonotype was picked up a small number of times. This sequence joins TRBV20-1 and TRBJ1-2; D call uncertain. Per germline, CDR1 DFQATT and CDR2 SNEGSKA (reference sequence). This CDR3 comprises 12 residues. V lost 0 bases and J lost 3, with 5 bases in between. The CDR3 loop reads CSARDGYYGYTF. The DNA of the CDR3 is TGCAGTGCTAGAGATGGGTACTATGGCTACACCTTC.

This clonotype was found a few times. CDR3 DNA: TGTGCCAGTAGGGCGGGAGGAAGTTACAATGAGCAGTTCTTC. Amino acids: CASRAGGSYNEQFF. The V gene is TRBV19, the J gene TRBJ2-1; 8 bases are shared with TRBD2. The CDR3 has 14 residues. The V gene's germline CDR1 is LNHDA and CDR2 SQIVND (reference sequence). The ends lost 6 bases at V and 4 bases at J; junction bases unmatched: 5.

This rearrangement joins TRBV6-5 to TRBJ2-3; D remains unclear. The CDR3 covers 14 residues. The V end lost 4 bases, the J end lost 0 bases, and 8 bases lay between the germline ends. CDR1 MNHEY and CDR2 SVGAGI come from the germline V gene. The CDR3, as DNA: TGTGCCAGCAGTTGGCGGTCAAGCACAGATACGCAGTATTTT. It codes for CASSWRSSTDTQYF.

The chain couples TRBV5-1 to TRBJ2-1; TRBD2 matches at 12 bases. The V segment lost 0 bases and the J segment 7 bases; nucleotides outside the gene matches: 8. CDR1 is SGHRS and CDR2 is YFSETQ in the germline V gene. This CDR3 region has 17 residues. The CDR3 loop is CASSLDWTSGKGNEQFF. The CDR3, as DNA: TGCGCCAGCAGCTTGGACTGGACTAGCGGGAAGGGTAATGAGCAGTTCTTC.

This sequence joins TRBV7-9 and TRBJ1-5, with D unresolved. V was shortened by 2 bases and J by 10 bases, with 15 bases between the two germline ends. The CDR3 consists of 14 residues. Germline CDR1 and CDR2: SEHNR and FQNEAQ (reference sequence). The CDR3 bases are TGTGCCAGCAGCTTATCACTCCCGCAGGCTCCCCAGCATTTT. As protein: CASSLSLPQAPQHF. The entire variable domain, with the rest obtained from reference TRBV7-9 and TRBJ1-5, is as follows: DTGVSQNPRHKITKRGQNVTFRCDPISEHNRLYWYRQTLGQGPEFLTYFQNEAQLEKSRLLSDRFSAERPKGSFSTLEIQRTEQGDSAMYLCASSLSLPQAPQHFGDGTRLSIL.

This clonotype was counted between two and nine times. J is TRBJ1-1 and V is TRBV5-1, with D uncertain. The CDR3 has 14 amino acids. Germline values: CDR1 SGHRS, CDR2 YFSETQ. Trimming left V 8 bases short and J 1 base short, with 15 bases between. In DNA form, the CDR3 reads TGCGCCAGTCGAGCGGTAGAACAGAACACTGAAGCTTTCTTT. It codes for CASRAVEQNTEAFF.

The chain couples TRBV12-3 or TRBV12-4 to TRBJ2-3; D is unresolved. V shed 5 bases and J shed 3 bases, with 21 bases lying between them. This CDR3 contains 17 residues. The CDR3 nucleotides are TGTGCCAGCAGTCCGGCGCCAGGAATGGGCCCTACAGATACGCAGTATTTT. Protein: CASSPAPGMGPTDTQYF.

The chain joins TRBV7-2 to TRBJ2-4, with a possible D match to TRBD2 (7 bases). Looked up from germline, CDR1 is SGHTA and CDR2 is FQGNSA. CDR3 length equals 16 residues. With 1 base removed from V and 0 bases from J, the gap between germline ends came to 10 bases. CDR3 sequence reads: CASSLDGGQAKNIQYF. The CDR3 coding sequence is TGTGCCAGCAGCTTAGACGGGGGGCAAGCCAAAAACATTCAGTACTTC.

This clonotype was seen only a few times. Compared with germline, one end of the junction differs, possibly owing to a read error. The chain recombines TRBV4-1 with TRBJ2-4; D remains unclear. This CDR3 contains 14 residues. Germline-derived CDR1 and CDR2 are MGHRA and YSYEKL. This CDR3 is CASSQEAARNIQYF. Here the CDR3 DNA reads TGCGCCAGCAGCCAAGAGGCAGCCAGAAACATTCAGTACTTC.

The sample holds a few counts of this clonotype. The chain couples TRBV4-1 to TRBJ2-3, with 10 bases matching TRBD2. The ends lost 0 bases at V and 3 bases at J; junction bases unmatched: 12. This CDR3 is built from 19 residues. Germline V gene sequence: CDR1 MGHRA, CDR2 YSYEKL. The CDR3 is CASSQEGGGASGRTDTQYF. As DNA, the CDR3 is TGCGCCAGCAGCCAAGAAGGAGGGGGGGCTAGCGGGAGAACAGATACGCAGTATTTT.

The gene calls are TRBV11-2 and TRBJ2-1, with 8 nucleotides matching TRBD1. The CDR3 has 15 residues. After removal of 4 bases from V and 6 bases from J, the junction contained 8 bases not matched to a gene. CDR1 and CDR2 from the germline V gene are SGHAT and FQNNGV. The CDR3 DNA sequence: TGTGCCAGCAGCTCCCGGACAGGGCCTCCCAATGAGCAGTTCTTC. Its protein product is CASSSRTGPPNEQFF.